This T cell receptor beta chain was identified in a study of radiotherapy plus CTLA-4 blockade in lung cancer. Repertoires were generated with immunoSEQ multiplex PCR, while TCRdb's copy carries only in-frame clones and drops some. The top ten hold over 0.75% of the sample, which has over 75,000 clones, 80% to 90% seen once. In germline, CDR1 is MDHEN, CDR2 SYDVKM. The CDR3 is made up of 14 amino acids. Trimming cost V 4 bases and J 0 bases, with 10 bases left between them. The V gene is TRBV28, the J gene TRBJ2-7; perhaps D is TRBD1 or TRBD2 (5 bases each). The sequence was collected from a human donor with non-small cell lung cancer who had stable disease on radiotherapy plus ipilimumab. The specimen comprised peripheral blood, sampled from a patient treated with radiotherapy plus ipilimumab. DNA of the CDR3: TGTGCCAGCAGTTGGGGGTCCGTCTCCTACGAGCAGTACTTC. This translates into CASSWGSVSYEQYF. Full variable domain (missing parts from reference TRBV28 and TRBJ2-7): DVKVTQSSRYLVKRTGEKVFLECVQDMDHENMFWYRQDPGLGLRLIYFSYDVKMKEKGDIPEGYSVSREKKERFSLILESASTNQTSMYLCASSWGSVSYEQYFGPGTRLTVT.